This TCR beta chain originates from a study of cytomegalovirus exposure and HLA in healthy donors. The study's findings and limits: The productive fraction for most TCR beta V segments was about 90% or about 30% in an earlier analysis. Links to common viral pathogens appeared, in a later analysis, for several of the most significant clusters. Differences between HLA loci emerged in a later analysis of TCR association rates, with DRB1 most and HLA-C fewest.

V lost 3 bases, J lost 5 bases, and 5 bases stayed unmatched. From germline, CDR1 is LNHDA and CDR2 SQIVND (reference sequence). The CDR3 is 16 amino acids. PCR was performed using 60 Vbeta and 13 Jbeta primers. Libraries were prepared by immunoSEQ multiplex PCR; TCRdb keeps only in-frame clonotypes and omits some of them. This table holds approximately 100,000 clones, approximately 70% found once. Comment on this clone: What it recognizes is unknown.

Specimen: PBMCs. The sequence derives from a woman between 65 and 79 years old in good health and CMV-seropositive. The rearrangement links TRBV19 to TRBJ1-6; TRBD1 matches at 9 bases. CDR3 DNA sequence: TGTGCCAGTAGTATTCGTTGGGACAGGGATAATTCACCCCTCCACTTT. This sequence encodes CASSIRWDRDNSPLHF.